This entry lists 30 T cell receptor beta chains sequenced from one sample in a study of T cell repertoires in breast cancer. An expanded emulsion RT-PCR with primers for all TCR V genes paired CD8+ T cell chains. A second nested PCR with blocking oligonucleotides suppressed unpaired genes. In TCRdb, the emulsion pairing reads were re-called with MiXCR into one record per CDR3 protein. The table records tens of thousands of distinct CDR3 sequences, under 50% of them present only once. The sample comprised CD8+ T cells. These receptors came from a pool of human donors with breast cancer or a healthy control (not recorded which).

The V call is TRBV5-1, the J call TRBJ2-1; D is possibly TRBD1 or TRBD2 (5 bases each). The V end lost 3 bases, the J end lost 0 bases, and 13 bases lay between the germline ends. Germline-derived CDR1 and CDR2 are SGHRS and YFSETQ. This CDR3 comprises 16 residues. The CDR3 loop is CASSSEGDLSYNEQFF. The CDR3, as DNA: TGCGCCAGCAGCTCCGAAGGGGACCTCTCCTACAATGAGCAGTTCTTC. Full variable domain (rest looked up from reference TRBV5-1 and TRBJ2-1): KAGVTQTPRYLIKTRGQQVTLSCSPISGHRSVSWYQQTPGQGLQFLFEYFSETQRNKGNFPGRFSGRQFSNSRSEMNVSTLELGDSALYLCASSSEGDLSYNEQFFGPGTRLTVL.

This clonotype was observed a single time. This chain links TRBV18 with TRBJ1-1; D perhaps matches TRBD1 (5 bases). Per the germline V gene, CDR1 is KGHSH and CDR2 is LQKENI. This CDR3 has 13 residues. The ends were cut back, 6 bases at V and 6 bases at J, with 14 bases in the middle. The CDR3 protein is CASSQGPDAEAFF. The DNA of the CDR3 is TGTGCCAGCTCCCAGGGTCCTGACGCTGAAGCTTTCTTT.

This clonotype was recorded many times. The chain couples TRBV15 to TRBJ2-7; D uncertain. The V gene lost 3 bases and the J gene lost 6 bases, with 15 bases spanning the gap. This CDR3 has 14 residues. CDR1 is LNHNV and CDR2 is YYDKDF in the germline V gene (reference sequence). The CDR3 DNA sequence: TGTGCCACCAGCAGCAGTCAGTTAGAAGCCGAGCAGTACTTC. Translated, it gives CATSSSQLEAEQYF.

J is TRBJ1-1 and V is TRBV11-2; D gene unclear. V lost 5 bases and J lost 4, with 11 bases in between. From germline, CDR1 is SGHAT and CDR2 FQNNGV. The CDR3 extends over 13 amino acids. CDR3 coding DNA: TGTGCCAGCAGCCCGGGCCGCACCACTGAAGCTTTCTTT. This codes for CASSPGRTTEAFF.

Concerning this clonotype itself: A much larger clone is a single base away; this may be a read error. This chain links TRBV15 with TRBJ1-2; D is perhaps TRBD1 (6 bases). Looked up from germline, CDR1 is LNHNV and CDR2 is YYDKDF (reference sequence). V lost 0 bases, J lost 7 bases, and 9 bases lay in between. The CDR3 has 13 amino acids. For the CDR3, the DNA is TGTGCCACCAGCAGAGAGGAGGGGGGTGGCTACACCTTC. Encoded protein: CATSREEGGGYTF.

Turning to this clonotype: A much more abundant neighbour one base away suggests this may be a read error. The chain uses TRBV6-5 and TRBJ2-2; 8 nucleotides match TRBD2. The V gene's germline CDR1 is MNHEY and CDR2 SVGAGI. The CDR3 consists of 18 residues. The chain's CDR3 is CAGSTSPHGGAGIGELFF. The CDR3, as DNA: TGTGCCGGCAGCACCTCTCCTCACGGGGGGGCAGGGATCGGGGAGCTGTTTTTT.

This clonotype was observed at least ten times. The chain employs TRBV4-1 and TRBJ1-5; no firm D call. CDR1 and CDR2 (germline): MGHRA, YSYEKL. This CDR3 contains 14 residues. Trimming removed 3 bases at V and 0 bases at J, with 6 bases between. CDR3 sequence: CASSHSDSNQPQHF. CDR3 nucleotides: TGCGCCAGCAGCCACTCAGATAGCAATCAGCCCCAGCATTTT.

The chain has TRBV19 and TRBJ2-7, with a tentative D call TRBD1 (6 bases). Germline loops: CDR1 LNHDA, CDR2 SQIVND (reference sequence). This CDR3 comprises 13 residues. Trimming took off 6 bases at V and 6 bases at J, with 15 bases between the two ends. The CDR3 here is CASSRDIASEQYF. In DNA, the CDR3 is TGTGCCAGTAGCCGGGACATCGCCTCCGAGCAGTACTTC.

This clonotype was counted only a few times. The V and J genes are TRBV25-1 and TRBJ2-7; a weak D match, TRBD2 (6 bases). Germline V gene data show CDR1 as MGHDK and CDR2 as SYGVNS. This CDR3 has 14 residues. The ends were cut back, 3 bases at V and 3 bases at J, with 12 bases in the middle. Written as DNA, the CDR3 is TGTGCCAGCAGTGAGACTAGACCAAGCTACGAGCAGTACTTC. Its translation is CASSETRPSYEQYF.

In its sample, this clonotype ranks as medium-sized. The V and J genes are TRBV6-1 and TRBJ2-3; weak D call: TRBD2 (5 bases). Germline V gene data show CDR1 as MNHNS and CDR2 as SASEGT. CDR3 length equals 13 residues. V was shortened by 8 bases and J by 4 bases, with 13 bases between the two germline ends. The CDR3 is CASGPGNSDTQYF. CDR3 nucleotides: TGTGCCAGCGGACCCGGGAACTCAGATACGCAGTATTTT.

Of note for this clonotype: A single base separates this from a much larger clone, so it may be a read error. This chain uses TRBV15 with TRBJ2-1; D not resolved. Trimming left V 3 bases short and J 7 bases short, with 7 bases between. The CDR3 totals 12 residues. Germline V gene lookup returns CDR1 LNHNV and CDR2 YYDKDF (reference sequence). Here the CDR3 reads CATSSVRNEQFF. The CDR3 nucleotides are TGTGCCACCAGCAGCGTCCGAAATGAGCAGTTCTTC.

Many counts were recorded for this clonotype. Here the CDR3 DNA reads TGCAGTGCTGTTCCTATGGACAGGCACAATCAGCCCCAGCATTTT. This sequence encodes CSAVPMDRHNQPQHF. The chain uses TRBV20-1 and TRBJ1-5, with 7 bases identical to TRBD1. CDR1 is DFQATT and CDR2 is SNEGSKA in the germline V gene (reference sequence). CDR3 size: 15 residues. With 5 bases clipped from V and 3 bases from J, the junction kept 10 bases outside the gene matches.

This clonotype was seen more than once but under ten times. The chain is built from TRBV20-1 and TRBJ2-1; D not certain. V lost 4 bases and J lost 1, with 17 bases in between. The CDR3 covers 16 residues. Germline V gives CDR1 DFQATT, CDR2 SNEGSKA (reference sequence). CDR3 DNA: TGCAGTGCTACGCCATTGGTGAGCGAGTCCTACAATGAGCAGTTCTTC. Protein: CSATPLVSESYNEQFF.

This clonotype came up once. This rearrangement joins TRBV14 to TRBJ2-3; the match to TRBD1 covers 10 bases. The V and J ends lost 4 bases and 4 bases, in that order; junction bases with no gene match: 8. Per germline, CDR1 SGHDN and CDR2 FVKESK. The CDR3 is made up of 16 amino acids. This CDR3 is CASSPARDRGPDTQYF. In DNA, the CDR3 is TGTGCCAGCAGCCCGGCCAGGGACAGGGGACCAGATACGCAGTATTTT.

This clonotype has at least ten counts. The genes are TRBV20-1 and TRBJ1-5; the D gene is possibly TRBD1 (6 bases). Per the germline V gene, CDR1 is DFQATT and CDR2 is SNEGSKA (reference sequence). The CDR3 covers 14 residues. Trimming cost V 5 bases and J 6 bases, with 17 bases left between them. CDR3 bases: TGCAGTGCTGAACAGGGTAGCCAAAGTCAGCCCCAGCATTTT. Its translation is CSAEQGSQSQPQHF.

V is TRBV6-1 and J is TRBJ2-1, with D perhaps matching TRBD2 (7 bases). Per germline, CDR1 MNHNS and CDR2 SASEGT. There are 12 residues in the CDR3. The V end lost 6 bases, the J end lost 10 bases, and 13 bases lay between the germline ends. CDR3 sequence reads: CASRGGAGEQFF. The CDR3 nucleotides read TGTGCCAGCAGAGGGGGGGCCGGGGAGCAGTTCTTC.

With regard to this clonotype: A much larger clonotype is one base distant, so this may be a read error. This rearrangement joins TRBV20-1 to TRBJ1-2; D unclear. The CDR3 sequence is 12 residues long. V lost 6 bases and J lost 1, with 9 bases in between. Germline CDR1 reads DFQATT; CDR2 reads SNEGSKA (reference sequence). In nucleotides, the CDR3 is TGCAGTGCCGGACGGGGTAACTATGGCTACACCTTC. Translated, it gives CSAGRGNYGYTF.

This clonotype appeared a few times. V and J are TRBV29-1 and TRBJ2-3; D unresolved. Trimming shortened V by 4 bases and J by 6 bases, and 8 bases separated the two germline ends. From germline, CDR1 is SQVTM and CDR2 ANQGSEA. The CDR3 is made up of 11 amino acids. The CDR3 reads CSVVSADTQYF. Written as DNA, the CDR3 is TGCAGCGTTGTAAGCGCCGATACGCAGTATTTT.

The genes are TRBV20-1 and TRBJ2-1, with D possibly TRBD2 on 7 matching bases. The CDR3 is 13 amino acids. Germline CDR1 DFQATT, CDR2 SNEGSKA (reference sequence). This CDR3 reads CTMVGRGDNEQFF. CDR3 sequence (DNA): TGCACCATGGTGGGGAGGGGGGACAATGAGCAGTTCTTC.

The chain joins TRBV2 to TRBJ2-7, with 10 nucleotides matching TRBD2. Germline V lookup: CDR1 SNHLY, CDR2 FYNNEI. The V segment lost 5 bases and the J segment 5 bases; nucleotides outside the gene matches: 3. The CDR3 runs 13 residues. The CDR3 loop is CASSPLAGHEQYF. The DNA for the CDR3 is TGTGCCAGCAGTCCACTAGCGGGACACGAGCAGTACTTC.

The rearrangement joins TRBV7-3 to TRBJ2-5; TRBD2 agrees at 12 bases. Trimming cost V 8 bases and J 1 base; bases outside gene matches: 8. Germline assignment: CDR1 SGHTA and CDR2 FQGTGA. The CDR3 spans 16 residues. CDR3 sequence reads: CASARGLAGPQETQYF. The CDR3 bases are TGTGCCAGCGCTAGGGGACTAGCGGGCCCCCAAGAGACCCAGTACTTC. The entire variable domain, with the rest obtained from reference TRBV7-3 and TRBJ2-5, is as follows: GAGVSQTPSNKVTEKGKYVELRCDPISGHTALYWYRQSLGQGPEFLIYFQGTGAADDSGLPNDRFFAVRPEGSVSTLKIQRTERGDSAVYLCASARGLAGPQETQYFGPGTRLLVL.

V is TRBV20-1 and J is TRBJ2-3, with D unclear. Gene TRBJ1-5 matches the end of the DNA better, so the J call may be wrong. Germline V gives CDR1 DFQATT, CDR2 SNEGSKA (reference sequence). The CDR3 totals 14 residues. The CDR3: CSARDVSGSDTQHF. As DNA, the CDR3 is TGCAGTGCTAGAGACGTTAGCGGGAGTGATACGCAGCATTTT.

This clonotype was found a few times. The chain couples TRBV2 to TRBJ2-5; either TRBD1 or TRBD2 may fit D (6 bases each). V was trimmed by 6 bases and J by 5 bases, leaving 16 bases between them. The CDR3 runs to 14 residues. Per germline, CDR1 SNHLY and CDR2 FYNNEI. As DNA, the CDR3 is TGTGCCAGCAGGGGGGGCAGGGACGGCGAGACCCAGTACTTC. Protein product: CASRGGRDGETQYF.

Comments on this clonotype: Since a much larger clone is just one base distant, this may be a read error. The rearrangement links TRBV20-1 to TRBJ1-5, with D unclear. The CDR3 runs 12 residues. Germline CDR1 reads DFQATT; CDR2 reads SNEGSKA (reference sequence). Deletions cut 8 bases from V and 0 bases from J, with 8 bases between. The CDR3 sequence is CSIQNSNQPQHF. Written as DNA, the CDR3 is TGCAGTATACAGAATAGCAATCAGCCCCAGCATTTT.

The genes are TRBV12-5 and TRBJ1-1, with D uncertain. Germline V gene lookup returns CDR1 LGHNT and CDR2 FRNRAP. The CDR3 spans 14 residues. The V end lost 3 bases, the J end lost 0 bases, and 8 bases lay between the germline ends. This CDR3 is CASGFGQLNTEAFF. The CDR3 region has the DNA TGTGCTAGTGGTTTCGGGCAGCTGAACACTGAAGCTTTCTTT.

V is TRBV7-9 and J is TRBJ2-7, with D possibly TRBD2 on 5 matching bases. The CDR3 contains 12 residues. Trimming pared 5 bases from V and 10 bases from J, leaving 15 bases between. The germline CDR1 and CDR2 sequences are SEHNR and FQNEAQ (reference sequence). CDR3 in amino acids: CASSTRVGAQYF. The CDR3 coding sequence is TGTGCCAGCAGCACCCGGGTGGGAGCACAGTACTTC. The whole variable domain, remainder taken from reference TRBV7-9 and TRBJ2-7, is DTGVSQNPRHKITKRGQNVTFRCDPISEHNRLYWYRQTLGQGPEFLTYFQNEAQLEKSRLLSDRFSAERPKGSFSTLEIQRTEQGDSAMYLCASSTRVGAQYFGPGTRLTVT.

This clonotype has a count of ten or more. The rearrangement joins TRBV18 to TRBJ1-1, with a possible D match to TRBD1 (5 bases). This CDR3 is 12 amino acids long. Trimming took 3 bases from V and 10 from J, leaving 12 bases between them. CDR1 is KGHSH and CDR2 is LQKENI in the germline V gene. The CDR3 sequence is CASSPGDSGAFF. In DNA form, the CDR3 reads TGTGCCAGCTCACCCGGGGACTCCGGAGCTTTCTTT. Complete variable domain (other parts from reference TRBV18 and TRBJ1-1): NAGVMQNPRHLVRRRGQEARLRCSPMKGHSHVYWYRQLPEEGLKFMVYLQKENIIDESGMPKERFSAEFPKEGPSILRIQQVVRGDSAAYFCASSPGDSGAFFGQGTRLTVV.

This clonotype was seen just once. The chain employs TRBV20-1 and TRBJ1-2; 7 nucleotides match TRBD1. The length of the CDR3 is 14 residues. The V gene end was trimmed by 0 bases and the J gene end by 4 bases; junction bases not matched to a gene: 5. Germline V gene data show CDR1 as DFQATT and CDR2 as SNEGSKA (reference sequence). The CDR3 nucleotides read TGCAGTGCTAGAGATGAGGGGGCAGGCTATGGCTACACCTTC. Translation gives CSARDEGAGYGYTF.

The J gene is TRBJ1-5, the V gene TRBV6-1, with a tentative D call TRBD1 (5 bases). The V gene's germline CDR1 is MNHNS and CDR2 SASEGT. Trimming took off 3 bases at V and 7 bases at J, with 25 bases between the two ends. The CDR3 runs 18 residues. CDR3 coding DNA: TGTGCCAGCAGTGAGTTTACCAGGGTTAGGGTCTCCGGCCAGCCCCAGCATTTT. Its protein is CASSEFTRVRVSGQPQHF.

The chain couples TRBV7-2 to TRBJ2-1; weak D call: TRBD2 (6 bases). In germline, CDR1 is SGHTA, CDR2 FQGNSA. This CDR3 has 16 residues. Deletions cut 0 bases from V and 1 base from J, with 10 bases between. The CDR3 nucleotides are TGTGCCAGCAGCTTAGCGCTAGCGCTTTCCTACAATGAGCAGTTCTTC. Its protein product is CASSLALALSYNEQFF.